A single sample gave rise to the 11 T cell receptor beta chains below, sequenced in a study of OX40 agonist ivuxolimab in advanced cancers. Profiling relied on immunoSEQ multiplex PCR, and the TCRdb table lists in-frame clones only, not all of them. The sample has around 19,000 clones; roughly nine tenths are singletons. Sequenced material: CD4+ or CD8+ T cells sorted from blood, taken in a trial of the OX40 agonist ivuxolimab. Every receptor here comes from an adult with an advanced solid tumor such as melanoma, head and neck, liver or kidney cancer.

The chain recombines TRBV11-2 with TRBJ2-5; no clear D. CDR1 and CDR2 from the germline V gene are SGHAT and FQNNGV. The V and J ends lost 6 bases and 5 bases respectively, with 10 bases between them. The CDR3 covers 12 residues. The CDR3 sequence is CASRSPAETQYF. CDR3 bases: TGTGCCAGCAGATCCCCTGCGGAGACCCAGTACTTC.

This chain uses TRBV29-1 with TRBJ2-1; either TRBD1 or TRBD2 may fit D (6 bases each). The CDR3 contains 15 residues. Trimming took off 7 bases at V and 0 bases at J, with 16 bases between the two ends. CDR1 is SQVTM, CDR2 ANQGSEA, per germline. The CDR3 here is CSADRGLSSYNEQFF. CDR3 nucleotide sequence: TGCAGCGCTGACCGGGGGCTAAGCTCCTACAATGAGCAGTTCTTC.

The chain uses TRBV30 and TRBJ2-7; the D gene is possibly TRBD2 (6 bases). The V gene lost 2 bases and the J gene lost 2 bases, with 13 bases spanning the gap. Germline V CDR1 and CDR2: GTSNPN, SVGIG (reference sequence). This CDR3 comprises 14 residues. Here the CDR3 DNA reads TGTGCCTGGAGTAGGCTAGCGCAGACCTACGAGCAGTACTTC. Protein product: CAWSRLAQTYEQYF.

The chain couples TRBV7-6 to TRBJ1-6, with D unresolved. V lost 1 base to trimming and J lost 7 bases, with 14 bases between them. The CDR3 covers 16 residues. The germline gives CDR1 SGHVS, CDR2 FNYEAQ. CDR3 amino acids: CASSLVAGSNNSPLHF. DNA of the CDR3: TGTGCCAGCAGCTTAGTCGCCGGGTCTAACAATTCACCCCTCCACTTT.

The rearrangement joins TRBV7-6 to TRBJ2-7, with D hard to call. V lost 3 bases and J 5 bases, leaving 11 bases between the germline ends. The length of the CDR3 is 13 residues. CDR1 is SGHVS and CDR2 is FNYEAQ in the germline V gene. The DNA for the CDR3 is TGTGCCAGCAGCTTCTCCATGAATAACGAGCAGTACTTC. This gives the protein CASSFSMNNEQYF.

The CDR3 loop reads CASSQGTVSYEQYF. The CDR3 DNA reads TGTGCCAGCAGCCAAGGGACAGTATCCTACGAGCAGTACTTC. The V and J genes are TRBV5-3 and TRBJ2-7; TRBD1 matches 7 bases. TRBV5-3 is an open reading frame, and its role is uncertain. The CDR3 is 14 residues long. J was trimmed by 1 base and V by 8 bases; bases with no gene match: 9.

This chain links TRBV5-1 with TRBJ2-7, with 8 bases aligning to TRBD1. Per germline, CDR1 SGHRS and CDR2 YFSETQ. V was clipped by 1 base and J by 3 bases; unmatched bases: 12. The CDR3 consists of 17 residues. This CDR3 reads CASSLPRAGQENYEQYF. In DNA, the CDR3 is TGCGCCAGCAGCTTGCCCCGGGCGGGACAGGAAAACTACGAGCAGTACTTC. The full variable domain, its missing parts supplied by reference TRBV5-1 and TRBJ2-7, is KAGVTQTPRYLIKTRGQQVTLSCSPISGHRSVSWYQQTPGQGLQFLFEYFSETQRNKGNFPGRFSGRQFSNSRSEMNVSTLELGDSALYLCASSLPRAGQENYEQYFGPGTRLTVT.

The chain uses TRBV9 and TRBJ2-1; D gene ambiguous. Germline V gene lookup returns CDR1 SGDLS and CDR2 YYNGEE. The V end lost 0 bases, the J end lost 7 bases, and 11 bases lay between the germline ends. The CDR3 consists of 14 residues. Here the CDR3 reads CASSVEWGGNEQFF. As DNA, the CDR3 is TGTGCCAGCAGCGTAGAATGGGGTGGGAATGAGCAGTTCTTC.

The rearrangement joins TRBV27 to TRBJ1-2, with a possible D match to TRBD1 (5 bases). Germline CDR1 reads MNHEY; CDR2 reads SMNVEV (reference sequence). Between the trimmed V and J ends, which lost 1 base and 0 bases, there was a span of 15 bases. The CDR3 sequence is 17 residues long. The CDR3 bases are TGTGCCAGCAGTTTATACTTCCGACAGACTCCTAACTATGGCTACACCTTC. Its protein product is CASSLYFRQTPNYGYTF.

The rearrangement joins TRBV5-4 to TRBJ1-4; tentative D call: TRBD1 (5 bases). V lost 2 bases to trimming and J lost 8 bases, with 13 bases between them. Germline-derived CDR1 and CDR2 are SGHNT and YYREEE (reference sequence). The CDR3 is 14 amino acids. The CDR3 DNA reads TGTGCCAGCAGCTTACGGGGGGGGAAAGAAAAACTGTTTTTT. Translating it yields CASSLRGGKEKLFF.

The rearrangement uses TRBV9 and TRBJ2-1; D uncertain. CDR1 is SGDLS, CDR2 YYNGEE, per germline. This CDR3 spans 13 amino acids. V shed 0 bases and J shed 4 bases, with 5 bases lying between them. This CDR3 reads CASSVVWYNEQFF. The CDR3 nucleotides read TGTGCCAGCAGCGTAGTCTGGTACAATGAGCAGTTCTTC.